The 24 T cell receptor beta chains below come from one sample, sequenced in a study of CD8 T cells in Susac syndrome. Reverse transcription of roughly 0.5 to 1 ug RNA was carried out with random hexamers. TCRdb re-analysed the immunoSEQ multiplex PCR reads in MiXCR, keeping a single row per CDR3 protein. The data hold 200,000 or so distinct CDR3 sequences, with 90% to 95% observed a single time. The specimen sequenced was CD4+ T cells from PBMCs. The source of these receptors is a human donor with multiple sclerosis.

The chain links TRBV27 to TRBJ1-1; 8 positions agree with TRBD1. There are 15 residues in the CDR3. The V gene's germline CDR1 is MNHEY and CDR2 SMNVEV (reference sequence). V trimming: 3 bases; J trimming: 4 bases; junction bases outside the gene matches: 7. The chain's CDR3 is CASSFRTGSVTEAFF. DNA of the CDR3: TGTGCCAGCAGTTTTCGGACAGGGTCTGTCACTGAAGCTTTCTTT.

The rearrangement uses TRBV7-6 and TRBJ2-6; D is possibly TRBD1 or TRBD2 (5 bases each). The V end was cut by 5 bases, the J end by 0 bases, with 11 bases between. The CDR3 extends over 16 amino acids. Per germline, CDR1 SGHVS and CDR2 FNYEAQ. The CDR3 DNA is TGTGCCAGCAGCCCGGGACCTAACTCTGGGGCCAACGTCCTGACTTTC. Encoded protein: CASSPGPNSGANVLTF.

This sequence joins TRBV30 and TRBJ2-5, with D possibly being TRBD2 (6 bases). This CDR3 comprises 13 residues. CDR1 and CDR2 from the germline V gene are GTSNPN and SVGIG (reference sequence). The V end lost 0 bases, the J end lost 7 bases, and 12 bases lay between the germline ends. The CDR3 protein is CAWSVEGTRTQYF. The CDR3 bases are TGTGCCTGGAGTGTGGAGGGCACCAGGACCCAGTACTTC.

The V call is TRBV5-1, the J call TRBJ1-6, with D possibly TRBD1 on 6 matching bases. This CDR3 region has 14 residues. The V end was cut by 0 bases, the J end by 7 bases, with 8 bases between. CDR1 is SGHRS and CDR2 is YFSETQ in the germline V gene. This CDR3 reads CASSLGQENSPLHF. In DNA form, the CDR3 reads TGCGCCAGCAGCTTGGGACAGGAAAATTCACCCCTCCACTTT.

This chain connects TRBV20-1 to TRBJ1-5, with D unresolved. The CDR3 is 14 amino acids. Trimming removed 1 base from V and 3 bases from J, with 10 bases in between. Looked up from germline, CDR1 is DFQATT and CDR2 is SNEGSKA (reference sequence). This CDR3 is CSARVPSPNQPQHF. CDR3 sequence (DNA): TGCAGTGCTAGAGTCCCAAGCCCCAATCAGCCCCAGCATTTT.

The rearrangement joins TRBV30 to TRBJ2-7; D remains ambiguous. The CDR3 spans 14 residues. Germline V gene lookup returns CDR1 GTSNPN and CDR2 SVGIG (reference sequence). Trimming cost V 2 bases and J 4 bases, with 15 bases left between them. The CDR3 sequence is CAWSPPPVVYEQYF. Here the CDR3 DNA reads TGTGCCTGGAGTCCCCCCCCCGTCGTATACGAGCAGTACTTC.

This chain connects TRBV30 to TRBJ2-2; D is unclear. Germline-derived CDR1 and CDR2 are GTSNPN and SVGIG (reference sequence). This CDR3 has 11 amino acids. V was cut by 4 bases and J by 8 bases, with 8 bases left in between. Here the CDR3 DNA reads TGTGCCTGGACCCGCTTAGGGGAGCTGTTTTTT. It yields the protein CAWTRLGELFF.

The chain links TRBV9 to TRBJ2-7; 9 positions match TRBD1. CDR1 and CDR2 from the germline V gene are SGDLS and YYNGEE. The ends lost 3 bases at V and 3 bases at J; junction bases unmatched: 7. The CDR3 is 15 residues long. The CDR3, as DNA: TGTGCCAGCAGCGGACAGACAGGGGGGCGCTACGAGCAGTACTTC. Translation: CASSGQTGGRYEQYF. The full variable domain, rest sourced from reference TRBV9 and TRBJ2-7, is DSGVTQTPKHLITATGQRVTLRCSPRSGDLSVYWYQQSLDQGLQFLIQYYNGEERAKGNILERFSAQQFPDLHSELNLSSLELGDSALYFCASSGQTGGRYEQYFGPGTRLTVT.

The gene calls are TRBV9 and TRBJ2-1; unclear D gene. There are 16 residues in the CDR3. Germline loops: CDR1 SGDLS, CDR2 YYNGEE. Trimming removed 0 bases from V and 6 bases from J, with 16 bases in between. DNA of the CDR3: TGTGCCAGCAGCGTAGGGGTGTGGGAAGAAGTCAATGAGCAGTTCTTC. It translates to CASSVGVWEEVNEQFF.

The V and J genes are TRBV5-4 and TRBJ2-4; possibly TRBD2 for D (7 bases). V was shortened by 0 bases and J by 5 bases, with 9 bases between the two germline ends. CDR3 length: 14 residues. Germline V gene sequence: CDR1 SGHNT, CDR2 YYREEE (reference sequence). In DNA form, the CDR3 reads TGTGCCAGCAGCTTGGCGGGGGGCCAAAACATTCAGTACTTC. Translated, it gives CASSLAGGQNIQYF. Full variable domain (missing parts from reference TRBV5-4 and TRBJ2-4): ETGVTQSPTHLIKTRGQQVTLRCSSQSGHNTVSWYQQALGQGPQFIFQYYREEENGRGNFPPRFSGLQFPNYSSELNVNALELDDSALYLCASSLAGGQNIQYFGAGTRLSVL.

V usage is TRBV6-5 and J usage is TRBJ1-1; no definite D call. V was cut by 3 bases and J by 8 bases, with 16 bases left in between. This CDR3 contains 14 residues. The germline gives CDR1 MNHEY, CDR2 SVGAGI. The CDR3 DNA reads as TGTGCCAGCAGTTATAACGATATAGGCAGAGAAGCTTTCTTT. Translated, it gives CASSYNDIGREAFF.

This chain uses TRBV15 with TRBJ1-5; no firm D call. The CDR3 loop spans 15 amino acids. Trimming removed 8 bases from V and 2 bases from J, with 16 bases in between. Germline CDR1 LNHNV, CDR2 YYDKDF (reference sequence). The CDR3 region is CATSQVAGRNQPQHF. CDR3 coding DNA: TGTGCCACCTCCCAGGTCGCCGGGCGCAATCAGCCCCAGCATTTT.

This clonotype was detected once. The chain links TRBV24-1 to TRBJ2-5; no reliable D call. The CDR3 is 14 residues long. The V end lost 1 base, the J end lost 2 bases, and 7 bases lay between the germline ends. Per the germline V gene, CDR1 is KGHDR and CDR2 is SFDVKD. For the CDR3, the DNA is TGTGCCACCAGTGATTTTCGAGGACAAGAGACCCAGTACTTC. Translation gives CATSDFRGQETQYF.

The gene calls are TRBV12-3 or TRBV12-4 and TRBJ2-7; D call uncertain. The length of the CDR3 is 12 residues. V lost 3 bases and J lost 6, with 9 bases in between. The CDR3 protein is CASSFPLGEQYF. CDR3 nucleotides: TGTGCCAGCAGTTTCCCTTTGGGCGAGCAGTACTTC.

The chain employs TRBV11-2 and TRBJ1-1; D possibly corresponds to TRBD1 (5 bases). Deletions cut 3 bases from V and 1 base from J, with 18 bases between. Germline CDR1 SGHAT, CDR2 FQNNGV. There are 17 residues in the CDR3. The CDR3 reads CASSFRILGRGNTEAFF. The DNA for the CDR3 is TGTGCCAGCAGCTTTAGGATACTGGGGAGGGGGAACACTGAAGCTTTCTTT.

The chain carries TRBV5-1 and TRBJ2-1; TRBD2 agrees at 10 bases. From germline, CDR1 is SGHRS and CDR2 YFSETQ. The CDR3 spans 17 residues. Unmatched junction bases numbered 12, after V lost 2 bases and J lost 7 bases. CDR3 nucleotide sequence: TGCGCCAGCAGCTTTTGGACAGCGGGAGGGCCCGGTAATGAGCAGTTCTTC. It codes for CASSFWTAGGPGNEQFF.

In its sample, this clonotype was seen once. V and J are TRBV2 and TRBJ1-2, with D possibly being TRBD1 (6 bases). From germline, CDR1 is SNHLY and CDR2 FYNNEI. V was cut by 8 bases and J by 4 bases, with 11 bases left in between. The CDR3 covers 12 residues. The CDR3 sequence: CASGGGTYGYTF. Here the CDR3 DNA reads TGTGCCAGCGGGGGCGGGACCTATGGCTACACCTTC.

The chain links TRBV6-5 to TRBJ2-7; D is unclear. Per germline, CDR1 MNHEY and CDR2 SVGAGI. Trimming removed 6 bases from V and 6 bases from J, with 12 bases in between. CDR3 length: 12 amino acids. The CDR3 region has the DNA TGTGCCAGCAGGGACCCTTCCACCGAGCAGTACTTC. Translating it yields CASRDPSTEQYF.

V is TRBV5-1 and J is TRBJ2-2, with D unresolved. This CDR3 has 15 residues. Trimming took off 0 bases at V and 3 bases at J, with 9 bases between the two ends. CDR1 and CDR2 from the germline V gene are SGHRS and YFSETQ. CDR3 amino acids: CASSLGTDHTGELFF. The CDR3 nucleotides are TGCGCCAGCAGCTTGGGGACCGACCACACCGGGGAGCTGTTTTTT.

This chain joins TRBV4-1 and TRBJ2-4; D is perhaps TRBD1 or TRBD2 (5 bases each). Germline assignment: CDR1 MGHRA and CDR2 YSYEKL. V gave up 4 bases and J gave up 7 bases, with 14 bases separating them. The CDR3 loop spans 14 amino acids. The CDR3 nucleotides read TGCGCCAGCAGCCGCAGAGGGGATGACAACATTCAGTACTTC. Its translation: CASSRRGDDNIQYF.

The DNA of the CDR3 is TGCAGTGCTTATGGGGGGGGTAGGAATGAGCAGTTCTTC. Protein sequence: CSAYGGGRNEQFF. The chain couples TRBV20-1 to TRBJ2-1, with 7 bases that match TRBD2. Germline CDR1 and CDR2: DFQATT and SNEGSKA (reference sequence). CDR3 size: 13 residues. With V trimmed by 5 bases and J by 7 bases, 8 bases remained unmatched.

This chain connects TRBV20-1 to TRBJ1-2; tentatively, D is TRBD1 (5 bases). The V and J ends lost 6 bases and 7 bases respectively, with 15 bases between them. This CDR3 is built from 12 residues. Germline V lookup: CDR1 DFQATT, CDR2 SNEGSKA (reference sequence). CDR3 sequence (DNA): TGCAGTGCATTTCAGGGCCCCAGTGGCTACACCTTC. This codes for CSAFQGPSGYTF.

On this clonotype itself: The junction and the germline gene differ at one end; a read error may be behind it. The chain uses TRBV12-3 or TRBV12-4 and TRBJ2-7, with 10 bases lining up with TRBD1. This CDR3 has 13 amino acids. The CDR3 loop reads CASSLGTGVPSDF. CDR3 nucleotide sequence: TGTGCCAGCAGTTTGGGGACAGGGGTTCCCTCGGACTTC.

V and J are TRBV20-1 and TRBJ2-1; D call uncertain. This CDR3 has 12 amino acids. V lost 0 bases and J lost 0, with 0 bases in between. Germline-derived CDR1 and CDR2 are DFQATT and SNEGSKA (reference sequence). As DNA, the CDR3 is TGCAGTGCTAGAGACTCCTACAATGAGCAGTTCTTC. It is translated as CSARDSYNEQFF.